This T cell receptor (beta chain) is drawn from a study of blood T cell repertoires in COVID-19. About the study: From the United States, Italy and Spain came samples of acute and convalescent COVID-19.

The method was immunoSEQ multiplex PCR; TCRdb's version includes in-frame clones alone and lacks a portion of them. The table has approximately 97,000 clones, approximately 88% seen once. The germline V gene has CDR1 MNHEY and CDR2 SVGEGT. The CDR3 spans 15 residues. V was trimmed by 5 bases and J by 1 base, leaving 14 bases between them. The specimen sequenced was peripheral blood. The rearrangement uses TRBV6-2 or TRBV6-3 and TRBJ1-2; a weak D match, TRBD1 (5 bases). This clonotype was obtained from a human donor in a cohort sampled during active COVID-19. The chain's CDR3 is CASSAPTESNYGYTF. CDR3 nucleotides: TGTGCCAGCAGTGCGCCGACAGAAAGTAACTATGGCTACACCTTC.